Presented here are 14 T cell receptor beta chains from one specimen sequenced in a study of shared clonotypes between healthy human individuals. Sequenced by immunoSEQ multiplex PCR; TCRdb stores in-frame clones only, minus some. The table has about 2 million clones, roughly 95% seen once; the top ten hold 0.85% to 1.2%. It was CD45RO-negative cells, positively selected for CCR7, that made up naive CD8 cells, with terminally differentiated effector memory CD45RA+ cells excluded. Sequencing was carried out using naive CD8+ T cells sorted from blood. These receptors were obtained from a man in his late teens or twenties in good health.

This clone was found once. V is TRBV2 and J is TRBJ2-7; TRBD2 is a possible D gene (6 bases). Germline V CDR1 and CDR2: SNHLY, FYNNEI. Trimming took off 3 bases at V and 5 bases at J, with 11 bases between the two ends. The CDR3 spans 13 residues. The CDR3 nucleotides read TGTGCCAGCAGTGACGGGAGAGGGGACGAGCAGTACTTC. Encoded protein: CASSDGRGDEQYF.

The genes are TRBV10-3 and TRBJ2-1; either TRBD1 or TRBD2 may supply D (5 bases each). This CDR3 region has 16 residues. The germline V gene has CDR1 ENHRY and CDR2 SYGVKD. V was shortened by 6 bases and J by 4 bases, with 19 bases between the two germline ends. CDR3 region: CAIRGEGPINYNEQFF. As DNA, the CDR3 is TGTGCCATCAGGGGGGAAGGACCCATCAATTACAATGAGCAGTTCTTC.

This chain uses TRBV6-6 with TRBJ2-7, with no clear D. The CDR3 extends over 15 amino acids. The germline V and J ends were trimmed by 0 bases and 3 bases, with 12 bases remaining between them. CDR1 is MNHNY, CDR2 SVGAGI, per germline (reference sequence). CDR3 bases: TGTGCCAGCAGTTACTCCCGGTCCCTCTACTACGAGCAGTACTTC. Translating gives CASSYSRSLYYEQYF.

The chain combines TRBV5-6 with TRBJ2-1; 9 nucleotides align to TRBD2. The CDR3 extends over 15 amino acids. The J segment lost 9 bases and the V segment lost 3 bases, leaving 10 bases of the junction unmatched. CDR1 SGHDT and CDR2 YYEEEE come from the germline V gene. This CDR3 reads CASSYALSGSAEQFF. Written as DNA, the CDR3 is TGTGCCAGCAGCTACGCTCTTAGCGGGAGCGCTGAGCAGTTCTTC.

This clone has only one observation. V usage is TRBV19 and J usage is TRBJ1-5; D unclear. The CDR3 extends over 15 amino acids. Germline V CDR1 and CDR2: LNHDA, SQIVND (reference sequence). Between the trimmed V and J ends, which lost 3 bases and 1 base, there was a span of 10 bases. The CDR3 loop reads CASSMIQLSNQPQHF. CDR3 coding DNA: TGTGCCAGTAGTATGATCCAGCTGAGCAATCAGCCCCAGCATTTT.

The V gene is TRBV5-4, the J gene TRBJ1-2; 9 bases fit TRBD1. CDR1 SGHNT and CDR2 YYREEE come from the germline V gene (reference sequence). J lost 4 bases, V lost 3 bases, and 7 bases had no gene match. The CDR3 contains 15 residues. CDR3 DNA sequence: TGTGCCAGCAGCTCGTCGGACAGGGGAGGCTATGGCTACACCTTC. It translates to CASSSSDRGGYGYTF.

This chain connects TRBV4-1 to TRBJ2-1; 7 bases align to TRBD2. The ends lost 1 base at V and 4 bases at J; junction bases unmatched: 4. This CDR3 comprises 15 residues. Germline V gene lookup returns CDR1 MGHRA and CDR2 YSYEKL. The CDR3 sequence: CASSQGGGQYNEQFF. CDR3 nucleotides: TGCGCCAGCAGCCAAGGGGGAGGGCAGTACAATGAGCAGTTCTTC.

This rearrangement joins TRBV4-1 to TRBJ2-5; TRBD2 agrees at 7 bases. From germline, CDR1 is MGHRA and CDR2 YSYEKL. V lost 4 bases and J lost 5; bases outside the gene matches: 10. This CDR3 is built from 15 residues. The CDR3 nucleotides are TGCGCCAGCAGCCCAAGACTAGCCCCCAAGGAGACCCAGTACTTC. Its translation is CASSPRLAPKETQYF.

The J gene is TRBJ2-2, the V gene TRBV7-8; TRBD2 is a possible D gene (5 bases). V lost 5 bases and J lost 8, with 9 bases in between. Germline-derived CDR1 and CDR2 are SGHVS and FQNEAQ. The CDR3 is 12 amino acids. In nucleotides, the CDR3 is TGTGCCAGCAGCCCCGGAGGAGGGGAGCTGTTTTTT. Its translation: CASSPGGGELFF.

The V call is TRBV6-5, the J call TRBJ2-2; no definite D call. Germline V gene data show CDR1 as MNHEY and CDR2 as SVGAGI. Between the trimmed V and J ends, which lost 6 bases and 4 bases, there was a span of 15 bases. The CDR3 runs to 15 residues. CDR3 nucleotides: TGTGCCAGCAGCCCGTCAGCGTTGGGCACCGGGGAGCTGTTTTTT. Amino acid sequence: CASSPSALGTGELFF.

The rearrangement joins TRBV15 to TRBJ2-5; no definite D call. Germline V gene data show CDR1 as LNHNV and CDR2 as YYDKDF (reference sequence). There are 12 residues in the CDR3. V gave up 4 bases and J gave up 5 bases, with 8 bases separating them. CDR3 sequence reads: CATSIHSETQYF. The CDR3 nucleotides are TGTGCCACCAGCATCCATTCCGAGACCCAGTACTTC.

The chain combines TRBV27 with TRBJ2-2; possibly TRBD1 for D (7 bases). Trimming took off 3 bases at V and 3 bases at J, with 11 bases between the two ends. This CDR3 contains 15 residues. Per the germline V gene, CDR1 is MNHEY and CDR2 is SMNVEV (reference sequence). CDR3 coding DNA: TGTGCCAGCAGTTTGCAGGGGGAGGACACCGGGGAGCTGTTTTTT. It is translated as CASSLQGEDTGELFF.

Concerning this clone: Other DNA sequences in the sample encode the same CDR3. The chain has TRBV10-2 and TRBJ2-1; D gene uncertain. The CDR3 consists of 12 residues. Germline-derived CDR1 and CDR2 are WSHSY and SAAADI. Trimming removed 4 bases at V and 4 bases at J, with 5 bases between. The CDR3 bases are TGCGCCAGCAGTGTGGGTTACAATGAGCAGTTCTTC. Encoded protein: CASSVGYNEQFF.

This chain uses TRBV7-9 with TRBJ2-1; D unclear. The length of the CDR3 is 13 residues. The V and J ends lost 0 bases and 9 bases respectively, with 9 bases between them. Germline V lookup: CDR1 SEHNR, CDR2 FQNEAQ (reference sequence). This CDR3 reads CASSLALRVEQFF. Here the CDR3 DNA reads TGTGCCAGCAGCTTAGCGCTAAGGGTTGAGCAGTTCTTC.